The 25 T cell receptor beta chains presented below share a single source sample, sequenced in a study of Tregs in tolerant kidney transplant recipients. Assay used: immunoSEQ multiplex PCR; TCRdb lists only in-frame clones, some missing. The sample lists roughly 52,000 clones, roughly nine tenths seen once, with about 15% in the top ten. The nonmyeloablative bone marrow transplants came from related graft donors, with transient mixed chimerism. The specimen was CD8+ T cells from blood (PBMCs), collected 24 months after the transplant. Receptors were obtained from a human patient who received a combined kidney and bone marrow transplant. The T cells may partly be graft donor cells.

This chain links TRBV12-5 with TRBJ2-7; 9 positions match TRBD2. The ends lost 6 bases at V and 2 bases at J; junction bases unmatched: 8. This CDR3 contains 15 residues. Germline CDR1 LGHNT, CDR2 FRNRAP. CDR3 in amino acids: CASGRNAGGAYEQYF. In nucleotides, the CDR3 is TGTGCTAGTGGCCGGAACGCGGGGGGGGCCTACGAGCAGTACTTC.

The V gene is TRBV13, the J gene TRBJ1-3; unclear D gene. This CDR3 is built from 14 residues. The V and J ends lost 5 bases and 0 bases respectively, with 8 bases between them. The germline gives CDR1 PRHDT, CDR2 FYEKMQ (reference sequence). As DNA, the CDR3 is TGTGCCAGCAGCCCCGGGGTCTCTGGAAACACCATATATTTT. Protein product: CASSPGVSGNTIYF.

The genes are TRBV2 and TRBJ2-3, with 10 bases aligning to TRBD2. The CDR3 totals 16 residues. Germline-derived CDR1 and CDR2 are SNHLY and FYNNEI. J gave up 2 bases and V 3 bases, and 5 bases lay outside the gene matches. DNA of the CDR3: TGTGCCAGCAGTGAGCTAGCGGGGGAGTTCACAGATACGCAGTATTTT. Translation gives CASSELAGEFTDTQYF.

The chain couples TRBV7-7 to TRBJ2-7, with 9 bases identical to TRBD2. CDR1 SSHAT and CDR2 FNYEAQ come from the germline V gene (reference sequence). The ends lost 5 bases at V and 6 bases at J; junction bases unmatched: 5. The CDR3 spans 13 residues. The CDR3 DNA reads as TGTGCCAGCAGCCCCGCGGGAGGGGGCGAGCAGTACTTC. Translation: CASSPAGGGEQYF.

Details on this clone: Additional DNA sequences in this sample encode the identical CDR3. The rearrangement uses TRBV19 and TRBJ1-6; TRBD1 aligns across 8 bases. This CDR3 has 16 residues. The V gene's germline CDR1 is LNHDA and CDR2 SQIVND (reference sequence). Unmatched junction bases numbered 7, after V lost 4 bases and J lost 5 bases. DNA for the CDR3: TGTGCCAGTAGTACGACAGGGGCCATAAATAATTCACCCCTCCACTTT. It yields the protein CASSTTGAINNSPLHF.

This clone was seen once. This chain joins TRBV7-6 and TRBJ1-4; D is unresolved. The V end was cut by 0 bases, the J end by 5 bases, with 7 bases between. The CDR3 is 14 amino acids. Germline values: CDR1 SGHVS, CDR2 FNYEAQ. The DNA for the CDR3 is TGTGCCAGCAGCTTAGCTGGACTAAATGAAAAACTGTTTTTT. It codes for CASSLAGLNEKLFF.

The V call is TRBV18, the J call TRBJ2-5, with 11 bases that match TRBD2. This CDR3 region has 18 residues. Looked up from germline, CDR1 is KGHSH and CDR2 is LQKENI. Trimming at V came to 4 bases and at J to 5 bases, leaving 15 bases not matched to a gene. CDR3 sequence (DNA): TGTGCCAGCTCACTTCCTTTTAGCGGGGGGGGAGGTTTGGAGACCCAGTACTTC. Its protein is CASSLPFSGGGGLETQYF.

This clone occurred once. The chain employs TRBV11-2 and TRBJ2-2; 7 bases are shared with TRBD2. The ends lost 2 bases at V and 4 bases at J; junction bases unmatched: 4. Germline-derived CDR1 and CDR2 are SGHAT and FQNNGV. CDR3 length: 15 residues. CDR3 amino acids: CASSLLERGTGELFF. The CDR3 nucleotides read TGTGCCAGCAGCTTACTGGAGCGGGGCACCGGGGAGCTGTTTTTT.

The genes are TRBV6-5 and TRBJ2-2; D might be TRBD1 (5 bases). The germline V gene encodes CDR1 MNHEY and CDR2 SVGAGI. V gave up 0 bases and J gave up 8 bases, with 10 bases separating them. CDR3 size: 14 residues. Here the CDR3 DNA reads TGTGCCAGCAGTTACTCAGCAGGGCCGGGGGAGCTGTTTTTT. This encodes CASSYSAGPGELFF.

This chain connects TRBV2 to TRBJ2-5; D possibly corresponds to TRBD1 (5 bases). There are 15 residues in the CDR3. Trimming shortened V by 10 bases and J by 2 bases, and 20 bases separated the two germline ends. Germline lookup yields CDR1 SNHLY and CDR2 FYNNEI. The CDR3 DNA follows: TGTGCCACGTCCCCTCCTGGGGCAGATCAAGAGACCCAGTACTTC. Its protein product is CATSPPGADQETQYF.

The chain carries TRBV7-6 and TRBJ2-5; D might be TRBD1 (6 bases). CDR1 and CDR2 from the germline V gene are SGHVS and FNYEAQ. Between the trimmed V and J ends, which lost 2 bases and 0 bases, there was a span of 13 bases. The CDR3 covers 16 residues. CDR3 loop: CASSLLSGTHQETQYF. The CDR3, as DNA: TGTGCCAGCAGCTTACTATCCGGGACACACCAAGAGACCCAGTACTTC.

V gene TRBV29-1 combines with J gene TRBJ2-5; tentative D call: TRBD1 (6 bases). TRBJ2-7 matches the DNA end more closely, so the J call is doubtful. The germline gives CDR1 SQVTM, CDR2 ANQGSEA. CDR3 length: 15 residues. CDR3 nucleotide sequence: TGCAGCGTGGCGGTCCGGGACATTCTTTCCTACGAGCAGTACTTC. Translated: CSVAVRDILSYEQYF.

The chain employs TRBV2 and TRBJ2-1; 9 nucleotides match TRBD1. CDR3 length: 12 residues. Germline CDR1 SNHLY, CDR2 FYNNEI. CDR3 sequence reads: CSMGQGYNEQFF. CDR3 nucleotide sequence: TGTAGTATGGGACAGGGCTACAATGAGCAGTTCTTC.

In its sample, this clone was seen a few times. The V call is TRBV10-1, the J call TRBJ2-1, with D perhaps TRBD1 (5 bases). Trimming took off 7 bases at V and 4 bases at J, with 11 bases between the two ends. The germline V gene encodes CDR1 WNHNN and CDR2 SYGVQD (reference sequence). The CDR3 length is 13 residues. The CDR3 is CASMGRAYNEQFF. The DNA for the CDR3 is TGCGCCAGCATGGGCAGGGCTTACAATGAGCAGTTCTTC.

This rearrangement joins TRBV5-5 to TRBJ2-2, with 7 positions matching TRBD1. This CDR3 is built from 15 residues. Germline V gives CDR1 SGHKS, CDR2 YYEKEE (reference sequence). Germline trimming cut 4 bases from V and 0 bases from J; bases unmatched to any gene: 3. This CDR3 reads CASSDRVTNTGELFF. In DNA form, the CDR3 reads TGTGCCAGCAGCGACAGGGTGACGAACACCGGGGAGCTGTTTTTT.

The gene calls are TRBV5-5 and TRBJ2-7; maybe TRBD2 (6 bases). With 2 bases removed from V and 4 bases from J, the gap between germline ends came to 13 bases. This CDR3 region has 14 residues. Germline V gives CDR1 SGHKS, CDR2 YYEKEE (reference sequence). The DNA for the CDR3 is TGTGCCAGCAGCTTTTTGGAGGGACCTTACGAGCAGTACTTC. Translation: CASSFLEGPYEQYF.

The chain uses TRBV28 and TRBJ1-4, with D perhaps matching TRBD1 (5 bases). Trimming removed 1 base from V and 5 bases from J, with 20 bases in between. CDR1 is MDHEN, CDR2 SYDVKM, per germline. This CDR3 spans 18 amino acids. CDR3 in DNA: TGTGCCAGCAGTTTATTCAGCGGGACCCTGACCCCCAATGAAAAACTGTTTTTT. Translation gives CASSLFSGTLTPNEKLFF.

This chain uses TRBV7-2 with TRBJ2-1, with D tentatively TRBD1 (6 bases). V gave up 3 bases and J gave up 8 bases, with 8 bases separating them. The CDR3 contains 12 residues. Germline assignment: CDR1 SGHTA and CDR2 FQGNSA. The CDR3 DNA sequence: TGTGCCAGCAGCTTCAGACAGGATGAGCAGTTCTTC. It specifies CASSFRQDEQFF.

The V gene is TRBV15, the J gene TRBJ2-7; TRBD2 aligns across 8 bases. Germline values: CDR1 LNHNV, CDR2 YYDKDF (reference sequence). This CDR3 spans 15 amino acids. J was trimmed by 3 bases and V by 4 bases; bases with no gene match: 8. As DNA, the CDR3 is TGTGCCACCAGCAACAGGGCTAGCGGGTACTACGAGCAGTACTTC. Protein: CATSNRASGYYEQYF.

Only one count was recorded for this clone. The chain uses TRBV30 and TRBJ2-5; 7 positions agree with TRBD2. V lost 0 bases and J lost 2; bases outside the gene matches: 3. Germline V gene lookup returns CDR1 GTSNPN and CDR2 SVGIG (reference sequence). This CDR3 has 14 residues. The CDR3 sequence: CAWSVGSGQETQYF. CDR3 nucleotide sequence: TGTGCCTGGAGTGTGGGTAGCGGGCAAGAGACCCAGTACTTC.

The chain is built from TRBV11-2 and TRBJ2-1, with a weak D call TRBD1 (5 bases). Looked up from germline, CDR1 is SGHAT and CDR2 is FQNNGV. The CDR3 length is 16 residues. The V end lost 5 bases, the J end lost 2 bases, and 16 bases lay between the germline ends. DNA of the CDR3: TGTGCCAGCAGCCCCGTTGGGCAGGGCCCCTACAATGAGCAGTTCTTC. This translates into CASSPVGQGPYNEQFF.

The chain is built from TRBV11-2 and TRBJ2-1, with 7 bases matching TRBD2. The CDR3 is 15 residues long. The trim removed 2 bases at V and 6 bases at J, leaving 7 bases unmatched. Germline values: CDR1 SGHAT, CDR2 FQNNGV. The CDR3 reads CASSLSFGRPNEQFF. The CDR3 DNA sequence: TGTGCCAGCAGCTTAAGCTTCGGGAGGCCCAATGAGCAGTTCTTC.

V and J are TRBV7-7 and TRBJ1-4; 11 bases map to TRBD1. V shed 1 base, J shed 8 bases, and the junction held 3 bases outside the gene matches. Per the germline V gene, CDR1 is SSHAT and CDR2 is FNYEAQ (reference sequence). This CDR3 spans 15 amino acids. The chain's CDR3 is CASSLGTGGGEKLFF. The CDR3 nucleotides are TGTGCCAGCAGCTTAGGGACAGGGGGCGGAGAAAAACTGTTTTTT.

The chain combines TRBV28 with TRBJ1-5; TRBD1 agrees at 9 bases. Looked up from germline, CDR1 is MDHEN and CDR2 is SYDVKM. The CDR3 covers 16 residues. Losses at the gene ends were 5 bases for V and 3 bases for J; bases not matched to a gene: 8. The CDR3 sequence is CASSPRDRVYNQPQHF. For the CDR3, the DNA is TGTGCCAGCAGTCCTCGGGACAGGGTATACAATCAGCCCCAGCATTTT. Full variable domain (outside the CDR3, taken from reference TRBV28 and TRBJ1-5): DVKVTQSSRYLVKRTGEKVFLECVQDMDHENMFWYRQDPGLGLRLIYFSYDVKMKEKGDIPEGYSVSREKKERFSLILESASTNQTSMYLCASSPRDRVYNQPQHFGDGTRLSIL.

Only one count was recorded for this clone. The V gene is TRBV14, the J gene TRBJ2-7; 7 positions agree with TRBD1. CDR1 and CDR2 (germline): SGHDN, FVKESK. The CDR3 is made up of 13 amino acids. J was trimmed by 2 bases and V by 8 bases; bases with no gene match: 6. CDR3 protein: CASSDRITYEQYF. The CDR3 DNA is TGTGCCAGCTCGGACAGGATCACCTACGAGCAGTACTTC.